The T cell receptor (beta chain) under discussion was sequenced for a study of HIV-infected patients and healthy controls. This clonotype was counted at least ten times. V dropped 7 bases and J dropped 0; count of bases not matched to a gene: 14. Germline assignment: CDR1 DFQATT and CDR2 SNEGSKA (reference sequence). CDR3 size: 16 residues. Whole blood was used without fractionation, so all unsorted peripheral T cells were included. Alpha and beta constant-region primers primed reverse transcription of 400 to 500 ng RNA. Separate chain-specific third strand synthesis with multiplexing indices produced the alpha and beta libraries. TCRdb recomputed calls from the 5' RACE reads with MiXCR, one row per CDR3 protein. The sample lists some 9,800 distinct CDR3 sequences; 6.5% to 10% were seen once.

The sequenced material came from blood. The receptor was isolated from an adult in good health. The chain has TRBV20-1 and TRBJ1-1; 7 bases are a match to TRBD1. Here the CDR3 reads CSVKPGGRRVNTEAFF. CDR3 in DNA: TGCAGTGTCAAGCCAGGGGGGCGAAGGGTGAACACTGAAGCTTTCTTT.